This T cell receptor beta chain emerged from a study of blood T cells in healthy people across ages. Together with a sample-barcoded 5' primer, a J-beta primer mix was included in a second PCR lasting about 6 to 12 cycles. Every single cDNA molecule received a tag from a template-switch adaptor with 12 random nucleotides. TCRdb passed the 5' RACE reads through MiXCR, listing each CDR3 protein once. This sample has hundreds of thousands of distinct CDR3 sequences; around 50% occur once, and the top ten carry roughly 25%. The study isolated at least 6.5 million PBMCs from each sample. At least 5 micrograms of total RNA were extracted per sample. This clonotype was seen more than once but under ten times. Germline assignment: CDR1 DFQATT and CDR2 SNEGSKA (reference sequence). V lost 0 bases, J lost 0 bases, and 10 bases lay in between. This CDR3 spans 15 amino acids.

The chain carries TRBV20-1 and TRBJ2-3; D not resolved. Sequenced sample: blood. The clonotype originates from a man aged 35 to 55 in good health. In nucleotides, the CDR3 is TGCAGTGCTAGAGATCCAGCCCCTAGCACAGATACGCAGTATTTT. It encodes CSARDPAPSTDTQYF.